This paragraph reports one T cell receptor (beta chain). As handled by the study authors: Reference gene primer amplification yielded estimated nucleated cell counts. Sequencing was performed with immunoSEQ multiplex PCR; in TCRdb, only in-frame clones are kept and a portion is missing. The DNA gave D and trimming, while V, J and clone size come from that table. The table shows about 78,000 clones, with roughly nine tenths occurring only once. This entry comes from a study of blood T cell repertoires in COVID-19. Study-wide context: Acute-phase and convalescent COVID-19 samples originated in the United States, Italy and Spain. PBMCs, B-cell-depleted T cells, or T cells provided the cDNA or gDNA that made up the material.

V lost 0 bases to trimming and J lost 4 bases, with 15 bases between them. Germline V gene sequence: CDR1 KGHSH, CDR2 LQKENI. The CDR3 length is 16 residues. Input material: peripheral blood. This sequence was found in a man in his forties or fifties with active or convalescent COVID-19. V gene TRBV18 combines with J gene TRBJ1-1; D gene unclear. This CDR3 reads CASSPPGETLGTEAFF. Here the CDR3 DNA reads TGTGCCAGCTCACCACCCGGGGAGACCCTTGGCACTGAAGCTTTCTTT.